This TCR beta chain was captured by sequencing in a study of blood T cell repertoires in COVID-19. Background on the study: Samples taken during acute and convalescent COVID-19 were collected in the United States, Italy and Spain. The analysed material was cDNA or gDNA that came from T cells, B-cell-depleted T cells, or PBMCs.

Trimming removed 11 bases from V and 2 bases from J, with 18 bases in between. This CDR3 spans 14 amino acids. Germline V gene data show CDR1 as ENHRY and CDR2 as SYGVKD. In the authors' methods: Amplifying reference gene primers gave estimates of nucleated cell counts. The protocol was immunoSEQ multiplex PCR, while the TCRdb copy is restricted to in-frame clones and leaves out a portion. V and J calls plus clone size are reproduced from that table; the DNA served to infer D and trimming. The sample records some 110,000 clones, around 80% being singletons. Sequenced material: peripheral blood. The sequence came from a woman aged 70 to 79 with acute or convalescent COVID-19. The chain joins TRBV10-3 to TRBJ1-2; D perhaps matches TRBD1 (6 bases). In nucleotides, the CDR3 is TGTGCCGCGGGGGACGTCAGGGGAAACTATGGCTACACCTTC. Translation gives CAAGDVRGNYGYTF.